This TCR beta chain stems from a study of T cell changes during pregnancy in multiple sclerosis. This clone was recorded only once. Germline loops: CDR1 SGHRS, CDR2 YFSETQ. After removal of 3 bases from V and 2 bases from J, the junction contained 11 bases not matched to a gene. This CDR3 spans 18 amino acids. The table came from immunoSEQ multiplex PCR; TCRdb's copy has only in-frame clones and leaves some out. The sample consists of roughly 87,000 clones, about 94% of them appearing once. The material sequenced was peripheral blood, taken in the third trimester of pregnancy. The receptor was isolated from a female donor in good health, enrolled as a control in a pregnancy study. The J gene is TRBJ2-3, the V gene TRBV5-1; 11 bases agree with TRBD2. The CDR3 protein is CASSSILAGGGLTDTQYF. The CDR3 coding sequence is TGCGCCAGCAGCTCAATCCTAGCGGGAGGAGGGCTCACAGATACGCAGTATTTT.